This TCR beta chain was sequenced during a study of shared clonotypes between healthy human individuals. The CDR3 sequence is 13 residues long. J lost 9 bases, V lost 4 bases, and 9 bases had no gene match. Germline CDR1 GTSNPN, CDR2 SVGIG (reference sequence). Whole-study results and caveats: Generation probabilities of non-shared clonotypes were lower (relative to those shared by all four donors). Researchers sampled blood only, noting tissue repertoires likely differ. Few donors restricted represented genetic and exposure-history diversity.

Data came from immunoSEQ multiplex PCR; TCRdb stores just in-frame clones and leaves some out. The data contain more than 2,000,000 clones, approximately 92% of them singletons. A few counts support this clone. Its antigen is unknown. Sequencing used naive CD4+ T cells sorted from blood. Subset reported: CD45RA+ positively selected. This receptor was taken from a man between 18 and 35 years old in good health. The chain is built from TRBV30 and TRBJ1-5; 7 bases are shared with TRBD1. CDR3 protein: CAWKDREGRPQHF. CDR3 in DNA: TGTGCCTGGAAAGACAGGGAGGGGCGGCCCCAGCATTTT.